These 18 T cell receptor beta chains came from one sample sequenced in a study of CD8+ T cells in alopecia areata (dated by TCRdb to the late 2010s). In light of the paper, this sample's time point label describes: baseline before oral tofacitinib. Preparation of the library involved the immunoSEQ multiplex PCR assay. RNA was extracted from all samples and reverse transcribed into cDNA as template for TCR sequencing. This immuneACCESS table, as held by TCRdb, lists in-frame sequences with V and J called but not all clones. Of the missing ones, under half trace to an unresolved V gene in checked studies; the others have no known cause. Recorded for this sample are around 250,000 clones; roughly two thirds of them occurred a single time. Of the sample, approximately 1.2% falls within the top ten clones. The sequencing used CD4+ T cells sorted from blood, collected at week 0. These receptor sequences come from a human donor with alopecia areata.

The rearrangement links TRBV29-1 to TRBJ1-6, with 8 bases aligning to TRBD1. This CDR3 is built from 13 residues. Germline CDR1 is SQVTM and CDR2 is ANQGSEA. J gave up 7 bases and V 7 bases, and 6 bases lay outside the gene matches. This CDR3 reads CSEKGQENSPLHF. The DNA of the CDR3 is TGCAGCGAGAAGGGACAGGAGAATTCACCCCTCCACTTT.

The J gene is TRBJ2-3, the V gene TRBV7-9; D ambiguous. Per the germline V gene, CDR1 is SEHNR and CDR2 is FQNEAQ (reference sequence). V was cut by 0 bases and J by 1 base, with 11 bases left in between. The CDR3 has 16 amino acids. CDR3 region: CASSLAVRAGTDTQYF. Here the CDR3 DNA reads TGTGCCAGCAGCTTAGCGGTAAGGGCCGGCACAGATACGCAGTATTTT.

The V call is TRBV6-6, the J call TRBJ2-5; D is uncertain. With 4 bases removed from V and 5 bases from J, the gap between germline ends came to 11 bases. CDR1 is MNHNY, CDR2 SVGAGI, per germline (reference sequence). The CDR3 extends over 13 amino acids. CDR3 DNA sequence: TGTGCCAGCAGTTCGCAGGTGCGGGAGACCCAGTACTTC. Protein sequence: CASSSQVRETQYF.

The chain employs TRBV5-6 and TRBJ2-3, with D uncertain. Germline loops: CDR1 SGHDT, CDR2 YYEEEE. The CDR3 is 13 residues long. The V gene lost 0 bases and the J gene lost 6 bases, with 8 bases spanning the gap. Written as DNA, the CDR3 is TGTGCCAGCAGCTTGGACAGAAGTGATACGCAGTATTTT. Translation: CASSLDRSDTQYF.

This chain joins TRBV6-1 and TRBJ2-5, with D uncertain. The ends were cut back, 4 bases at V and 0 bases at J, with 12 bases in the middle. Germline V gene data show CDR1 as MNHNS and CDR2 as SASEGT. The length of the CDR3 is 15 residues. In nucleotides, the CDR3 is TGTGCCAGCAGTGTACGACTCCTGTACCAAGAGACCCAGTACTTC. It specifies CASSVRLLYQETQYF.

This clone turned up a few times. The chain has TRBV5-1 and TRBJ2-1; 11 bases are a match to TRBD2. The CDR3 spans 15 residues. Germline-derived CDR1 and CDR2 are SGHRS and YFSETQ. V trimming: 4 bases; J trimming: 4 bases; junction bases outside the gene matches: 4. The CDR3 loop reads CASSPLAGVYNEQFF. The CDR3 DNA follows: TGCGCCAGCAGCCCACTAGCGGGGGTATACAATGAGCAGTTCTTC.

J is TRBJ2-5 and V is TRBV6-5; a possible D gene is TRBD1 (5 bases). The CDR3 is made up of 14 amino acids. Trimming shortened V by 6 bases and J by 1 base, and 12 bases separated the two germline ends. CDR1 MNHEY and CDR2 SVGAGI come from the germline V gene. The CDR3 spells CASSRGHFQETQYF. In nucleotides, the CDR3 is TGTGCCAGCAGCCGCGGACACTTCCAAGAGACCCAGTACTTC.

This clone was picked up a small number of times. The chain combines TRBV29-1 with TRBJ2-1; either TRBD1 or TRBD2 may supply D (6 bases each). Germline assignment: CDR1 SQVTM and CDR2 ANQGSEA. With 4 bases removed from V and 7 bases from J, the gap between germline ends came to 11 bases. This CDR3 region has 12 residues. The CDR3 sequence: CSVVRGANEQFF. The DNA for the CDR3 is TGCAGCGTTGTGAGGGGGGCGAATGAGCAGTTCTTC.

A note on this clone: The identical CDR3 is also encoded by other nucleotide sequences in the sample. In DNA, the CDR3 is TGCGCCAGCAGCCAAGGTCGGGCAGAGACCCAGTACTTC. It specifies CASSQGRAETQYF. This chain links TRBV4-1 with TRBJ2-5; D is uncertain. Germline V gene data show CDR1 as MGHRA and CDR2 as YSYEKL. CDR3 length equals 13 residues. Trimming pared 1 base from V and 4 bases from J, leaving 7 bases between.

The CDR3 DNA is TGCGCCAGCAGCCAGTCCCCGACAGGGTTAGTGACCCAGTACTTC. It yields the protein CASSQSPTGLVTQYF. The gene calls are TRBV4-1 and TRBJ2-5, with TRBD1 identical over 7 bases. From germline, CDR1 is MGHRA and CDR2 YSYEKL. This CDR3 region has 15 residues. Trimming cost V 3 bases and J 7 bases; bases outside gene matches: 11.

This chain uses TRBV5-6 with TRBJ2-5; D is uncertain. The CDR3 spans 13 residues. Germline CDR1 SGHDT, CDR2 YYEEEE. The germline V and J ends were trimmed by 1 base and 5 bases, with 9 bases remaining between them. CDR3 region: CASSLWVGETQYF. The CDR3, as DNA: TGTGCCAGCAGCTTGTGGGTTGGGGAGACCCAGTACTTC.

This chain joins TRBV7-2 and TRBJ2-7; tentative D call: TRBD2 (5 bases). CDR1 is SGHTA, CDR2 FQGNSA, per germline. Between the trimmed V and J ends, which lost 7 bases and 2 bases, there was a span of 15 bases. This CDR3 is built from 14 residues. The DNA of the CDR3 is TGTGCCAGCACCCTGGACGGACTTCCCTACGAGCAGTACTTC. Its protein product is CASTLDGLPYEQYF.

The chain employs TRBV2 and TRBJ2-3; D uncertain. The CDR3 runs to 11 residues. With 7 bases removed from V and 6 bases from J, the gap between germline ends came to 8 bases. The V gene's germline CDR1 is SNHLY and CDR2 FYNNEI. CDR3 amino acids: CASTLWDTQYF. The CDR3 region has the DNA TGTGCCAGCACCTTGTGGGATACGCAGTATTTT. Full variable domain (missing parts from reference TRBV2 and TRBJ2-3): EPEVTQTPSHQVTQMGQEVILRCVPISNHLYFYWYRQILGQKVEFLVSFYNNEISEKSEIFDDQFSVERPDGSNFTLKIRSTKLEDSAMYFCASTLWDTQYFGPGTRLTVL.

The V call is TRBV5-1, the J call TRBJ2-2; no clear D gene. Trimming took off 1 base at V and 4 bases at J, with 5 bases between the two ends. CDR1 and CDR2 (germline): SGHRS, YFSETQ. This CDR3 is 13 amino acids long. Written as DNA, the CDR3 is TGCGCCAGCAGCTTGTCAGGCACCGGGGAGCTGTTTTTT. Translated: CASSLSGTGELFF.

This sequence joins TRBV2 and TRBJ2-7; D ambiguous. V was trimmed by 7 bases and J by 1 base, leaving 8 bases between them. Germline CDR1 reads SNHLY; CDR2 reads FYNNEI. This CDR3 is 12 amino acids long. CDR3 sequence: CASTYTSYEQYF. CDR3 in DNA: TGTGCCAGCACGTACACATCCTACGAGCAGTACTTC.

The CDR3 spells CASSSRTWTGNEQFF. CDR3 DNA: TGTGCCAGCAGCTCCCGGACTTGGACAGGGAATGAGCAGTTCTTC. The chain is built from TRBV7-8 and TRBJ2-1; 8 nucleotides match TRBD1. The CDR3 covers 15 residues. Trimming removed 4 bases from V and 7 bases from J; junction bases left unmatched: 9. Germline V lookup: CDR1 SGHVS, CDR2 FQNEAQ.

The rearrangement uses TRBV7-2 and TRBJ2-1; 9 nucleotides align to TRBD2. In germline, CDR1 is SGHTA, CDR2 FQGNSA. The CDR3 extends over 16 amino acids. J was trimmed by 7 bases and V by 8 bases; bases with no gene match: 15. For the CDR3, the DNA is TGTGCCAGCTCCCCTCCGCGGGCGGGGGGGATAAATGAGCAGTTCTTC. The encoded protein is CASSPPRAGGINEQFF.

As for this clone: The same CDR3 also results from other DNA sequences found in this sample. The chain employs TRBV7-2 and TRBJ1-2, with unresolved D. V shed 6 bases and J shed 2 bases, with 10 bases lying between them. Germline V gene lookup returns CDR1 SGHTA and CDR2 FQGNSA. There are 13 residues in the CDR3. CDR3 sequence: CASSRDRNYGYTF. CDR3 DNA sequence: TGTGCCAGCAGTAGAGATCGGAACTATGGCTACACCTTC.